The 18 T cell receptor beta chains presented below share a single source sample, sequenced in a study of cytomegalovirus exposure and HLA in healthy donors. PCR employed 60 Vbeta and 13 Jbeta primers. Sequenced by immunoSEQ multiplex PCR; TCRdb stores in-frame clones only, minus some. The data contain more than 100,000 clones, approximately 64% of them singletons. Material for sequencing was PBMCs. The receptor set was obtained from a woman between 40 and 55 years old in good health and CMV-seronegative.

The rearrangement joins TRBV5-1 to TRBJ1-1; 8 bases fit TRBD1. The V gene's germline CDR1 is SGHRS and CDR2 YFSETQ. The J segment lost 5 bases and the V segment lost 4 bases, leaving 7 bases of the junction unmatched. The CDR3 covers 14 residues. In DNA, the CDR3 is TGCGCCAGCAGCCCCTGGACAGGGAATACTGAAGCTTTCTTT. It translates to CASSPWTGNTEAFF.

This rearrangement joins TRBV4-1 to TRBJ1-5, with D hard to call. This CDR3 has 17 amino acids. Germline values: CDR1 MGHRA, CDR2 YSYEKL. The V and J ends lost 4 bases and 1 base respectively, with 17 bases between them. The CDR3 protein is CASSLAGLPGSNQPQHF. The CDR3 region has the DNA TGCGCCAGCAGCCTTGCGGGCCTCCCGGGAAGCAATCAGCCCCAGCATTTT.

The J gene is TRBJ2-7, the V gene TRBV9, with a possible D match to TRBD2 (6 bases). This CDR3 comprises 15 residues. Trimming stripped 6 bases from V and 1 base from J, with 17 bases between. The germline V gene encodes CDR1 SGDLS and CDR2 YYNGEE. This chain's CDR3 is CASTPGAGPSYEQYF. CDR3 nucleotide sequence: TGTGCCAGCACCCCGGGAGCGGGTCCTTCCTACGAGCAGTACTTC.

The chain has TRBV10-2 and TRBJ1-2; TRBD1 might be the D (6 bases). Germline V lookup: CDR1 WSHSY, CDR2 SAAADI. The CDR3 covers 16 residues. The germline V and J ends were trimmed by 1 base and 0 bases, with 12 bases remaining between them. The CDR3 nucleotides read TGCGCCAGCAGTGAGTTGGGGGCCTTACCTAACTATGGCTACACCTTC. As protein: CASSELGALPNYGYTF.

The chain links TRBV19 to TRBJ2-3, with 7 nucleotides matching TRBD1. Germline CDR1 is LNHDA and CDR2 is SQIVND (reference sequence). The CDR3 runs 14 residues. Losses at the gene ends were 9 bases for V and 4 bases for J; bases not matched to a gene: 10. The CDR3 reads CASRDRGKADTQYF. The CDR3, as DNA: TGTGCCAGCCGGGACAGAGGGAAGGCAGATACGCAGTATTTT. The variable domain in full, completed from reference TRBV19 and TRBJ2-3, reads DGGITQSPKYLFRKEGQNVTLSCEQNLNHDAMYWYRQDPGQGLRLIYYSQIVNDFQKGDIAEGYSVSREKKESFPLTVTSAQKNPTAFYLCASRDRGKADTQYFGPGTRLTVL.

CDR3 sequence: CASRTGGTRQNIQYF. The CDR3 region has the DNA TGTGCCAGCAGGACAGGGGGGACTCGTCAGAACATTCAGTACTTC. The chain combines TRBV28 with TRBJ2-4; 9 bases align to TRBD1. The CDR3 contains 15 residues. CDR1 MDHEN and CDR2 SYDVKM come from the germline V gene. V gave up 6 bases and J gave up 7 bases; unmatched junction bases: 10.

This clone was found once. This chain connects TRBV28 to TRBJ1-1; 10 bases map to TRBD1. After removal of 2 bases from V and 1 base from J, the junction contained 7 bases not matched to a gene. The CDR3 covers 17 residues. Germline CDR1 reads MDHEN; CDR2 reads SYDVKM. CDR3 amino acids: CASSLPPGQGGNTEAFF. CDR3 in DNA: TGTGCCAGCAGTTTACCCCCAGGACAGGGGGGGAACACTGAAGCTTTCTTT.

This clone appeared a few times. J is TRBJ1-5 and V is TRBV2; 8 nucleotides match TRBD1. There are 16 residues in the CDR3. Trimming removed 4 bases from V and 1 base from J; junction bases left unmatched: 6. CDR1 and CDR2 (germline): SNHLY, FYNNEI. The CDR3 spells CASSGEGTGSNQPQHF. CDR3 in DNA: TGTGCCAGCAGTGGGGAGGGGACAGGCAGCAATCAGCCCCAGCATTTT.

V and J are TRBV5-1 and TRBJ2-3; tentative D call: TRBD2 (7 bases). The CDR3 is 15 residues long. Germline-derived CDR1 and CDR2 are SGHRS and YFSETQ. Trimming stripped 8 bases from V and 2 bases from J, with 18 bases between. The CDR3 coding sequence is TGCGCCAGTGGGGGGGGCTTGCCCGTCACAGATACGCAGTATTTT. Protein: CASGGGLPVTDTQYF.

The chain combines TRBV10-2 with TRBJ2-1; TRBD1 aligns across 7 bases. V shed 2 bases and J 2 bases; nucleotides not matched to a gene: 3. This CDR3 comprises 15 residues. The V gene's germline CDR1 is WSHSY and CDR2 SAAADI. The CDR3 reads CASSETGATYNEQFF. CDR3 bases: TGCGCCAGCAGTGAGACAGGGGCGACCTACAATGAGCAGTTCTTC.

This sequence joins TRBV5-1 and TRBJ2-2; 8 nucleotides align to TRBD1. Germline CDR1 reads SGHRS; CDR2 reads YFSETQ. The trim removed 6 bases at V and 2 bases at J, leaving 9 bases unmatched. This CDR3 has 16 residues. The CDR3 sequence is CASILDRVENTGELFF. As DNA, the CDR3 is TGCGCCAGCATCCTGGACAGGGTCGAAAACACCGGGGAGCTGTTTTTT.

Here the CDR3 DNA reads TGTGCCAGCAGCCCCACGGGAAGAGGGCCCACTGAAGCTTTCTTT. It yields the protein CASSPTGRGPTEAFF. The chain joins TRBV14 to TRBJ1-1; D is undetermined. Germline CDR1 and CDR2: SGHDN and FVKESK. The germline V and J ends were trimmed by 4 bases and 4 bases, with 16 bases remaining between them. The CDR3 spans 15 residues.

A few counts support this clone. The chain carries TRBV10-3 and TRBJ2-2; 9 bases agree with TRBD1. This CDR3 is 15 amino acids long. From germline, CDR1 is ENHRY and CDR2 SYGVKD. Trimming took 10 bases from V and 3 from J; bases not matched to a gene: 9. The CDR3 region is CASRRDREHTGELFF. Here the CDR3 DNA reads TGTGCCAGCCGCAGGGACAGGGAGCACACCGGGGAGCTGTTTTTT.

The chain combines TRBV28 with TRBJ2-7; 12 bases align to TRBD1. J gave up 5 bases and V 7 bases, and 12 bases lay outside the gene matches. The CDR3 spans 16 residues. Germline CDR1 and CDR2: MDHEN and SYDVKM. In DNA, the CDR3 is TGTGCCAGCAAAAGTCCCTCGGGACAGGGGGCCAACGAGCAGTACTTC. This sequence encodes CASKSPSGQGANEQYF.

This rearrangement joins TRBV6-5 to TRBJ1-2, with TRBD1 identical over 8 bases. Germline V gene lookup returns CDR1 MNHEY and CDR2 SVGAGI. Trimming took 5 bases from V and 8 from J; bases not matched to a gene: 13. The CDR3 loop spans 15 amino acids. The CDR3 sequence: CASSKGDRGVKGYTF. Written as DNA, the CDR3 is TGTGCCAGCAGTAAAGGAGACAGGGGTGTTAAGGGCTACACCTTC.

The gene calls are TRBV11-2 and TRBJ1-4; 9 positions match TRBD1. Germline V gene lookup returns CDR1 SGHAT and CDR2 FQNNGV. The length of the CDR3 is 15 residues. V dropped 6 bases and J dropped 7; count of bases not matched to a gene: 9. CDR3 nucleotide sequence: TGTGCCAGCAGATCCAGGGGGACAGGGCTTGAAAAACTGTTTTTT. Amino acid sequence: CASRSRGTGLEKLFF. Filled out from reference TRBV11-2 and TRBJ1-4, the complete variable domain reads EAGVAQSPRYKIIEKRQSVAFWCNPISGHATLYWYQQILGQGPKLLIQFQNNGVVDDSQLPKDRFSAERLKGVDSTLKIQPAKLEDSAVYLCASRSRGTGLEKLFFGSGTQLSVL.

This sequence joins TRBV5-1 and TRBJ2-7; 13 bases match TRBD2. J gave up 4 bases and V 0 bases, and 4 bases lay outside the gene matches. The CDR3 loop spans 16 amino acids. Germline CDR1 reads SGHRS; CDR2 reads YFSETQ. CDR3: CASSLGTSGGVYEQYF. For the CDR3, the DNA is TGCGCCAGCAGCTTGGGGACTAGCGGGGGAGTGTACGAGCAGTACTTC.

The chain links TRBV30 to TRBJ1-4, with no clear D. The CDR3 is made up of 14 amino acids. Germline assignment: CDR1 GTSNPN and CDR2 SVGIG (reference sequence). V was cut by 3 bases and J by 4 bases, with 12 bases left in between. The CDR3 region has the DNA TGTGCCTGGAGCGGGAGACTGTTTAATGAAAAACTGTTTTTT. Protein: CAWSGRLFNEKLFF.